Shown below are 28 T cell receptor beta chains from a single sample sequenced in a study of blood T cell repertoires in COVID-19. Repertoires were generated with immunoSEQ multiplex PCR, while TCRdb's copy carries only in-frame clones and drops some. This sample has 210,000 or so clones, with 87% found just once. Sequences were obtained from peripheral blood. These receptors originate from a middle-aged man with active or convalescent COVID-19.

The chain joins TRBV5-4 to TRBJ2-3; maybe TRBD1 (6 bases). The CDR3 has 13 amino acids. Germline V gene sequence: CDR1 SGHNT, CDR2 YYREEE (reference sequence). V lost 2 bases, J lost 4 bases, and 8 bases lay in between. The CDR3 DNA follows: TGTGCCAGCAGCTTACAGGGTCCAGATACGCAGTATTTT. This translates into CASSLQGPDTQYF.

The V call is TRBV19, the J call TRBJ1-1; D is unresolved. Trimming removed 9 bases from V and 1 base from J, with 9 bases in between. The V gene's germline CDR1 is LNHDA and CDR2 SQIVND (reference sequence). This CDR3 region has 12 residues. CDR3 amino acids: CASQDTNTEAFF. Written as DNA, the CDR3 is TGTGCCAGCCAAGACACGAACACTGAAGCTTTCTTT.

V is TRBV6-1 and J is TRBJ2-1; 12 positions agree with TRBD2. The V and J ends lost 3 bases and 7 bases, in that order; junction bases with no gene match: 7. The CDR3 is made up of 16 amino acids. CDR1 and CDR2 from the germline V gene are MNHNS and SASEGT. The chain's CDR3 is CASSDPWTSGENEQFF. The CDR3 DNA follows: TGTGCCAGCAGTGACCCTTGGACTAGCGGGGAAAATGAGCAGTTCTTC.

The J gene is TRBJ1-1, the V gene TRBV5-4, with 8 bases that match TRBD1. Germline CDR1 reads SGHNT; CDR2 reads YYREEE (reference sequence). Trimming took 4 bases from V and 2 from J; bases not matched to a gene: 4. The CDR3 totals 14 residues. CDR3 residues: CASSPTGVNTEAFF. As DNA, the CDR3 is TGTGCCAGCAGCCCGACAGGGGTAAACACTGAAGCTTTCTTT.

The CDR3 bases are TGTGCCAGCAGTGAAGATTGGGCCCCCGAACCCACTAATGAAAAACTGTTTTTT. Translating gives CASSEDWAPEPTNEKLFF. The chain employs TRBV2 and TRBJ1-4; D remains ambiguous. This CDR3 region has 18 residues. Trimming took 1 base from V and 2 from J, leaving 17 bases between them. CDR1 and CDR2 (germline): SNHLY, FYNNEI.

A note on this clone: The junction departs from germline at one end; a sequencing error may be responsible. The chain employs TRBV7-8 and TRBJ2-7, with 8 nucleotides matching TRBD2. Germline V gene data show CDR1 as SGHVS and CDR2 as FQNEAQ. The CDR3 is 13 amino acids. The CDR3 DNA reads as TGTGCCAGCAGCTCTAGATACCCGGGGGGGTTGGACTTC. This codes for CASSSRYPGGLDF.

The genes are TRBV23-1 and TRBJ1-1; possibly TRBD1 for D (6 bases). TRBV23-1 is marked as an open reading frame, function uncertain. The CDR3 spans 15 residues. Trimming stripped 5 bases from V and 0 bases from J, with 13 bases between. CDR3 region: CASSTRGFMNTEAFF. CDR3 nucleotide sequence: TGCGCCAGCAGTACCAGGGGATTCATGAACACTGAAGCTTTCTTT.

The rearrangement uses TRBV9 and TRBJ2-2; 8 positions match TRBD1. The CDR3 has 16 residues. Germline CDR1 and CDR2: SGDLS and YYNGEE. The junction had 4 bases not matched to a gene; V was cut back by 0 bases and J by 3 bases. CDR3 coding DNA: TGTGCCAGCAGCGTAGAGGACAGGGCCGACACCGGGGAGCTGTTTTTT. It is translated as CASSVEDRADTGELFF.

The chain couples TRBV6-4 to TRBJ1-2, with 8 nucleotides matching TRBD1. There are 14 residues in the CDR3. The V and J ends lost 3 bases and 7 bases, in that order; junction bases with no gene match: 7. Germline CDR1 reads MRHNA; CDR2 reads SNTAGT. The DNA for the CDR3 is TGTGCCAGCAGTGATGGACAGGGAGGGTCTGGCTACACCTTC. Protein product: CASSDGQGGSGYTF.

This chain uses TRBV5-6 with TRBJ1-1; 8 bases line up with TRBD1. V trimming: 4 bases; J trimming: 5 bases; junction bases outside the gene matches: 10. Germline lookup yields CDR1 SGHDT and CDR2 YYEEEE. The CDR3 is 15 residues long. CDR3 nucleotides: TGTGCCAGCAGCATACGGACAGGGAGCAAGACTGAAGCTTTCTTT. Its protein is CASSIRTGSKTEAFF.

This chain joins TRBV30 and TRBJ2-4, with D tentatively TRBD1 (5 bases). V lost 7 bases to trimming and J lost 4 bases, with 14 bases between them. The CDR3 loop spans 13 amino acids. The germline V gene encodes CDR1 GTSNPN and CDR2 SVGIG (reference sequence). Written as DNA, the CDR3 is TGTGCCTTGGTCGGGCAGGGTAAAAACATTCAGTACTTC. It codes for CALVGQGKNIQYF.

This sequence joins TRBV19 and TRBJ1-6, with 7 bases matching TRBD1. The CDR3 loop spans 15 amino acids. The J segment lost 7 bases and the V segment lost 5 bases, leaving 8 bases of the junction unmatched. Germline values: CDR1 LNHDA, CDR2 SQIVND (reference sequence). CDR3 sequence reads: CASSPGQVRNSPLHF. Written as DNA, the CDR3 is TGTGCCAGTAGTCCCGGACAGGTCAGGAATTCACCCCTCCACTTT.

CDR3 DNA: TGCAGCGTTCAGGGCGGCCTAGGCTACGAGCAGTACTTC. Protein: CSVQGGLGYEQYF. The chain links TRBV29-1 to TRBJ2-7, with D possibly matching TRBD1 (5 bases). CDR3 length: 13 residues. V was clipped by 5 bases and J by 3 bases, with 14 bases between them. Germline CDR1 and CDR2: SQVTM and ANQGSEA.

This clone was counted once. J is TRBJ1-1 and V is TRBV28; TRBD1 aligns across 7 bases. Germline lookup yields CDR1 MDHEN and CDR2 SYDVKM. CDR3 length: 14 amino acids. Trimming at V came to 2 bases and at J to 5 bases, leaving 5 bases not matched to a gene. CDR3 sequence: CASSLIPGGTEAFF. CDR3 sequence (DNA): TGTGCCAGCAGTTTAATCCCAGGGGGGACTGAAGCTTTCTTT.

The chain couples TRBV7-6 to TRBJ2-7; 10 nucleotides match TRBD2. Germline assignment: CDR1 SGHVS and CDR2 FNYEAQ. The J segment lost 7 bases and the V segment lost 1 base, leaving 19 bases of the junction unmatched. The CDR3 is 19 residues long. The CDR3 is CASSLGAGGPRATFGEQYF. In nucleotides, the CDR3 is TGTGCCAGCAGCTTAGGAGCGGGAGGGCCCCGGGCGACCTTTGGGGAGCAGTACTTC.

The genes are TRBV7-8 and TRBJ2-7; TRBD2 aligns across 9 bases. From germline, CDR1 is SGHVS and CDR2 FQNEAQ. CDR3 length: 14 amino acids. V was clipped by 4 bases and J by 6 bases; unmatched bases: 7. CDR3 nucleotides: TGTGCCAGCAGCTGGGTAGCGGGAGCCTCCGAGCAGTACTTC. This codes for CASSWVAGASEQYF. Supplemented by reference TRBV7-8 and TRBJ2-7, the full variable domain reads GAGVSQSPRYKVAKRGQDVALRCDPISGHVSLFWYQQALGQGPEFLTYFQNEAQLDKSGLPSDRFFAERPEGSVSTLKIQRTQQEDSAVYLCASSWVAGASEQYFGPGTRLTVT.

This clone showed up just a few times. The genes are TRBV6-1 and TRBJ1-4, with 8 bases identical to TRBD1. V gave up 3 bases and J gave up 9 bases; unmatched junction bases: 3. This CDR3 is 13 amino acids long. CDR1 is MNHNS and CDR2 is SASEGT in the germline V gene. CDR3 sequence reads: CASSDRGLKKLFF. The CDR3 DNA reads TGTGCCAGCAGTGACAGGGGGCTTAAAAAACTGTTTTTT.

V usage is TRBV5-5 and J usage is TRBJ2-5; no definite D call. In germline, CDR1 is SGHKS, CDR2 YYEKEE (reference sequence). This CDR3 is 14 amino acids long. V lost 2 bases, J lost 1 base, and 9 bases lay in between. The CDR3 reads CASSFRQAQETQYF. For the CDR3, the DNA is TGTGCCAGCAGCTTCAGGCAGGCCCAAGAGACCCAGTACTTC. The whole variable domain, remainder taken from reference TRBV5-5 and TRBJ2-5, is DAGVTQSPTHLIKTRGQQVTLRCSPISGHKSVSWYQQVLGQGPQFIFQYYEKEERGRGNFPDRFSARQFPNYSSELNVNALLLGDSALYLCASSFRQAQETQYFGPGTRLLVL.

The rearrangement uses TRBV7-9 and TRBJ1-1; D ambiguous. Per germline, CDR1 SEHNR and CDR2 FQNEAQ (reference sequence). The germline V and J ends were trimmed by 1 base and 7 bases, with 7 bases remaining between them. The CDR3 runs to 12 residues. The CDR3 nucleotides are TGTGCCAGCAGCTTAGACGGTTTTGAAGCTTTCTTT. Translation gives CASSLDGFEAFF.

The chain recombines TRBV7-3 with TRBJ2-2; perhaps TRBD2 as D (6 bases). V lost 5 bases to trimming and J lost 3 bases, with 13 bases between them. The CDR3 runs to 15 residues. CDR1 and CDR2 from the germline V gene are SGHTA and FQGTGA. The CDR3 nucleotides read TGTGCCAGCAGCGCCAGACTAGGGGACACCGGGGAGCTGTTTTTT. Translated, it gives CASSARLGDTGELFF. Filled out from reference TRBV7-3 and TRBJ2-2, the complete variable domain reads GAGVSQTPSNKVTEKGKYVELRCDPISGHTALYWYRQSLGQGPEFLIYFQGTGAADDSGLPNDRFFAVRPEGSVSTLKIQRTERGDSAVYLCASSARLGDTGELFFGEGSRLTVL.

V gene TRBV6-4 combines with J gene TRBJ1-1; 8 bases agree with TRBD1. This CDR3 region has 14 residues. Germline assignment: CDR1 MRHNA and CDR2 SNTAGT. V dropped 5 bases and J dropped 1; count of bases not matched to a gene: 3. CDR3 in DNA: TGTGCCAGCAGTCCCGGACAGGGGAACACTGAAGCTTTCTTT. This gives the protein CASSPGQGNTEAFF.

The gene calls are TRBV10-3 and TRBJ1-2; possibly TRBD1 for D (5 bases). Germline V gene data show CDR1 as ENHRY and CDR2 as SYGVKD. CDR3 length: 15 amino acids. Trimming took off 3 bases at V and 3 bases at J, with 14 bases between the two ends. CDR3 DNA: TGTGCCATCAGTGACCCCCCGCAGGGCCACTATGGCTACACCTTC. The encoded protein is CAISDPPQGHYGYTF.

This rearrangement joins TRBV3-1 (or the pseudogene TRBV3-2) to TRBJ2-2, with a tentative D call TRBD1 (5 bases). V was clipped by 4 bases and J by 6 bases, with 18 bases between them. Germline values: CDR1 LGHDT, CDR2 YNNKEL (reference sequence). The length of the CDR3 is 16 residues. This CDR3 is CASSPLPMGLAGELFF. The CDR3 nucleotides read TGTGCCAGCAGCCCCTTACCCATGGGGCTGGCCGGGGAGCTGTTTTTT.

The chain joins TRBV9 to TRBJ2-7; 12 bases are shared with TRBD1. Germline CDR1 is SGDLS and CDR2 is YYNGEE. With 9 bases clipped from V and 5 bases from J, the junction kept 21 bases outside the gene matches. The CDR3 extends over 18 amino acids. CDR3 DNA sequence: TGTGCCATCAGATACAGGGACAGGGGGCTCAGGGGCCCCAACGAGCAGTACTTC. This sequence encodes CAIRYRDRGLRGPNEQYF.

V gene TRBV27 combines with J gene TRBJ1-4, with a weak D call TRBD1 (6 bases). V lost 5 bases and J lost 3, with 13 bases in between. This CDR3 has 15 residues. Germline V gene lookup returns CDR1 MNHEY and CDR2 SMNVEV (reference sequence). The CDR3 loop reads CASSPQQGANEKLFF. Here the CDR3 DNA reads TGTGCCAGCAGTCCCCAACAGGGAGCTAATGAAAAACTGTTTTTT.

The V call is TRBV6-5, the J call TRBJ1-3; D possibly corresponds to TRBD1 (6 bases). Trimming shortened V by 6 bases and J by 0 bases, and 12 bases separated the two germline ends. Germline V gene data show CDR1 as MNHEY and CDR2 as SVGAGI. The CDR3 runs to 15 residues. This chain's CDR3 is CASRHGTYSGNTIYF. As DNA, the CDR3 is TGTGCCAGCAGACATGGGACATACTCTGGAAACACCATATATTTT.

The chain joins TRBV28 to TRBJ1-1; unclear D gene. Per the germline V gene, CDR1 is MDHEN and CDR2 is SYDVKM. CDR3 size: 14 residues. Trimming shortened V by 4 bases and J by 1 base, and 10 bases separated the two germline ends. The CDR3 region is CASSSFLGNTEAFF. The DNA for the CDR3 is TGTGCCAGCAGTTCCTTCCTAGGGAACACTGAAGCTTTCTTT.

V is TRBV10-3 and J is TRBJ2-1, with TRBD2 matching over 8 bases. V lost 3 bases and J lost 6; bases outside the gene matches: 22. The CDR3 has 20 amino acids. CDR1 is ENHRY and CDR2 is SYGVKD in the germline V gene. The CDR3 is CAISEGPRGSSGPPGNEQFF. CDR3 nucleotide sequence: TGTGCCATCAGTGAAGGACCTAGGGGGTCTAGCGGGCCCCCGGGCAATGAGCAGTTCTTC.